This T cell receptor (beta chain) was captured by sequencing in a study of early T cells in non-severe SARS-CoV-2 infection. Looking at the study overall: Alpha and beta chains were unpaired, from unsorted whole-blood bulk RNA.

Attached unique molecular identifiers marked individual cDNA molecules. TCRdb called the 5' RACE reads again in MiXCR, with one record for every CDR3 protein. The sample lists 70,000 to 85,000 distinct CDR3 sequences, 5% occurring once. This clonotype was seen only a few times. Its cognate antigen is unknown. The study's findings and limits: Matching results from VDJdb favored anti-spike CD8 responses, leaving private and CD4 specificities undetected.

Germline V gives CDR1 MNHEY, CDR2 SMNVEV (reference sequence). V lost 8 bases and J lost 4, with 11 bases in between. This CDR3 is 12 amino acids long. The source material was whole blood, sampled at baseline. This chain links TRBV27 with TRBJ1-1; D not resolved. The receptor was derived from an adult who was a healthcare worker with PCR-confirmed SARS-CoV-2 infection or an uninfected control (not recorded which). This CDR3 is CASASWGTEAFF. CDR3 bases: TGTGCCAGCGCAAGCTGGGGCACTGAAGCTTTCTTT.